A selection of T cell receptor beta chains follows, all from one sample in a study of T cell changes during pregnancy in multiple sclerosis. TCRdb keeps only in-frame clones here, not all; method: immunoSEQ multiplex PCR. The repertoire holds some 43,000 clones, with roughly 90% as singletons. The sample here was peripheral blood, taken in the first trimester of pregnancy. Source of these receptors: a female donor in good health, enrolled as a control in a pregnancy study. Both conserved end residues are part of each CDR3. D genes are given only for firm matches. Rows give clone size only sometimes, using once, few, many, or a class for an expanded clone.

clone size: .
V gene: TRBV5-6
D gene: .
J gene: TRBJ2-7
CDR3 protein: CASSWGGRYEQYF
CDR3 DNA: TGTGCCAGCAGCTGGGGGGGGCGGTACGAGCAGTACTTC

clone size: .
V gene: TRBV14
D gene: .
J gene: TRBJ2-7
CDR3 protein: CASSQEPALAPYEQYF
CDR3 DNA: TGTGCCAGCAGCCAAGAGCCAGCGTTGGCCCCCTACGAGCAGTACTTC

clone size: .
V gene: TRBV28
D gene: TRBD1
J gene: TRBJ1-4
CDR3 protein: CASSYDRVGEKLFF
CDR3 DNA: TGTGCCAGCAGCTACGACAGGGTTGGTGAAAAACTGTTTTTT

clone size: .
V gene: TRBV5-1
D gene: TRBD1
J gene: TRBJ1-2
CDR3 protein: CASSSGQGPDVHTF
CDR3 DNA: TGCGCCAGCAGCTCAGGACAGGGCCCAGACGTCCACACCTTC

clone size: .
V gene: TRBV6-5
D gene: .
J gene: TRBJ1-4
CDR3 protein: CASSLQVTTNEKLFF
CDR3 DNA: TGTGCCAGCAGTCTACAGGTGACAACTAATGAAAAACTGTTTTTT

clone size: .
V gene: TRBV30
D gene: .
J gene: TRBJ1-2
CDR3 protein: CAWSQVYGYTF
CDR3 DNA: TGTGCCTGGAGTCAGGTCTATGGCTACACCTTC

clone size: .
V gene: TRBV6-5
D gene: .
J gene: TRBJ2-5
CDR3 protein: CASGRETQYF
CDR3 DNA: TGTGCCAGCGGGAGGGAGACCCAGTACTTC

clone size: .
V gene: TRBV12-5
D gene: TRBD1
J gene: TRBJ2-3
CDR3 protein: CASGLPRDRGREDTQYF
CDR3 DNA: TGTGCTAGTGGTTTACCCCGGGACAGGGGGCGCGAAGATACGCAGTATTTT

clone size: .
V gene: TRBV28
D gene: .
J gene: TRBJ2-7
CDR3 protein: CASSFYGEQYF
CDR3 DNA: TGTGCCAGCAGTTTTTACGGCGAGCAGTACTTC

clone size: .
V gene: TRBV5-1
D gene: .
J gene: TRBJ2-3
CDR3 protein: CASSLGQGPLDTQYF
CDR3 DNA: TGCGCCAGCAGCTTGGGCCAGGGCCCCCTGGATACGCAGTATTTT

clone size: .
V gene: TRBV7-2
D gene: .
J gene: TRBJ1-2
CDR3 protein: CASSLFQIPNYGYTF
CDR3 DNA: TGTGCCAGCAGCTTATTCCAGATCCCCAACTATGGCTACACCTTC

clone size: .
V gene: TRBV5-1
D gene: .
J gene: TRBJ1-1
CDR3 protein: CASSLAGNTEAFF
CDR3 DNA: TGCGCCAGCAGCTTGGCAGGGAACACTGAAGCTTTCTTT

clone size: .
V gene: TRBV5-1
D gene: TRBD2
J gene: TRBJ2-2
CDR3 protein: CASSLVALAGAVNTGELFF
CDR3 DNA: TGCGCCAGCAGCTTGGTCGCTCTAGCGGGGGCCGTCAACACCGGGGAGCTGTTTTTT

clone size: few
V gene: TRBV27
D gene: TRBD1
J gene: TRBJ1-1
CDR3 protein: CASRKTGEATEAFF
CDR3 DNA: TGTGCCAGCAGGAAAACAGGGGAGGCCACTGAAGCTTTCTTT

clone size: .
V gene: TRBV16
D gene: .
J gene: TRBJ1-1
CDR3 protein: CASSQSRGNAEAFF
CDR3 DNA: TGTGCCAGCAGCCAATCTAGGGGGAACGCTGAAGCTTTCTTT

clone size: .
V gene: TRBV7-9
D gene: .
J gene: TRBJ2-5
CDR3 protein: CASSPAGTQSGVQYF
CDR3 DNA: TGTGCCAGCAGCCCGGCGGGGACTCAGTCCGGAGTCCAGTACTTC

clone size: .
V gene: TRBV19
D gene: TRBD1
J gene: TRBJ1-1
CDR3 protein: CASIRSGGSTEAFF
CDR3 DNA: TGTGCCAGTATACGTTCAGGGGGGAGCACTGAAGCTTTCTTT

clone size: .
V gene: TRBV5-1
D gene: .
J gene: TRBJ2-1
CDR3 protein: CASSRTTLGNNEQFF
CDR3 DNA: TGCGCCAGCAGTCGGACTACCCTAGGGAACAATGAGCAGTTCTTC

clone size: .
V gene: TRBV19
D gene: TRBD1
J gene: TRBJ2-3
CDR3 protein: CASSQGQDLNTQYF
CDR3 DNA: TGTGCCAGTAGTCAAGGACAGGACTTAAATACGCAGTATTTT

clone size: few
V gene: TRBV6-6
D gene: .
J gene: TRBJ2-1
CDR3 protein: CASSTVGASYNEQFF
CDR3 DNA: TGTGCCAGCAGTACGGTGGGGGCGTCCTACAATGAGCAGTTCTTC

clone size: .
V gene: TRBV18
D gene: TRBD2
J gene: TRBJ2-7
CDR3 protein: CASTTMGGSEQYF
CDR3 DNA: TGTGCCAGCACCACGATGGGGGGGAGCGAGCAGTACTTC